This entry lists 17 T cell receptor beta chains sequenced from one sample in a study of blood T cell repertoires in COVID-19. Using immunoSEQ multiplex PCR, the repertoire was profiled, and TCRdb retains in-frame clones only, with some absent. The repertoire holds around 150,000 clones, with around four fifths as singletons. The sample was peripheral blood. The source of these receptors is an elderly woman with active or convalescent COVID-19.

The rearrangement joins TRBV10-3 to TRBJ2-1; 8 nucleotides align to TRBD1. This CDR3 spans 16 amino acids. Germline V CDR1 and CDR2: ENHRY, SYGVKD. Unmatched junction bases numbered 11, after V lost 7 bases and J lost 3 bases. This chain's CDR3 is CAIMAHPGTGYNEQFF. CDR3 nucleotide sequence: TGTGCCATCATGGCACACCCCGGGACAGGCTACAATGAGCAGTTCTTC.

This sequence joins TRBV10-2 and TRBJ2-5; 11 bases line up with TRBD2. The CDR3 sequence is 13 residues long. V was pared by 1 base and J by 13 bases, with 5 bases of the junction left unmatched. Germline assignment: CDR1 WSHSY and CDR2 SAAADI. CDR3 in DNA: TGCGCCAGCAGTGAGTTGGGACTAGCGGTTCTGTACTTC. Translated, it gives CASSELGLAVLYF.

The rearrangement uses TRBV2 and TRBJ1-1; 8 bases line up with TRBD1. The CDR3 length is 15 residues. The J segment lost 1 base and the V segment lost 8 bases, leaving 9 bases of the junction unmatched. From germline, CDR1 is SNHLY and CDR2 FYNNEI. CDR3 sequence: CASYDGTGGNTEAFF. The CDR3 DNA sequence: TGTGCCAGCTACGATGGGACAGGAGGGAACACTGAAGCTTTCTTT.

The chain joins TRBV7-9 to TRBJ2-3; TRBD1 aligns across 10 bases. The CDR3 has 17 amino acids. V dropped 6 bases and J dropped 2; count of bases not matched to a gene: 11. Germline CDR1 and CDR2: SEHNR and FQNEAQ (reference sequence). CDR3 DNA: TGTGCCAGCAGTCTTACGAGGGGACAGGGGCTCACAGATACGCAGTATTTT. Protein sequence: CASSLTRGQGLTDTQYF. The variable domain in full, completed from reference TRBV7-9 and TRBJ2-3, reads DTGVSQNPRHKITKRGQNVTFRCDPISEHNRLYWYRQTLGQGPEFLTYFQNEAQLEKSRLLSDRFSAERPKGSFSTLEIQRTEQGDSAMYLCASSLTRGQGLTDTQYFGPGTRLTVL.

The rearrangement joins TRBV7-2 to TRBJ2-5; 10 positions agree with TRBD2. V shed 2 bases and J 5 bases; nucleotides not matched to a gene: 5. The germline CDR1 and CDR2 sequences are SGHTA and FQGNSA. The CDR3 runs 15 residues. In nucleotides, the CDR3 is TGTGCCAGCAGCTTAAAGCGGGGGGGCCTTGAGACCCAGTACTTC. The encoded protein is CASSLKRGGLETQYF.

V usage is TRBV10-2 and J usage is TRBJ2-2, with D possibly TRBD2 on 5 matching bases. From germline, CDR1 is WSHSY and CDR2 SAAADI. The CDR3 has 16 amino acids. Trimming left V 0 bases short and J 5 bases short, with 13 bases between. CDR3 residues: CASSESGRGGTGELFF. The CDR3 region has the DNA TGCGCCAGCAGTGAGTCTGGTCGGGGTGGGACCGGGGAGCTGTTTTTT.

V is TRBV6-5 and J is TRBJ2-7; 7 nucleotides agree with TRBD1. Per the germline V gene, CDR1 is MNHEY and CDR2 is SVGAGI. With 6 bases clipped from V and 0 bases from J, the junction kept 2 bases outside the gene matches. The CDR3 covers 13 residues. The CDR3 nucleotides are TGTGCCAGCAGGGACAGGATCTCCTACGAGCAGTACTTC. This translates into CASRDRISYEQYF.

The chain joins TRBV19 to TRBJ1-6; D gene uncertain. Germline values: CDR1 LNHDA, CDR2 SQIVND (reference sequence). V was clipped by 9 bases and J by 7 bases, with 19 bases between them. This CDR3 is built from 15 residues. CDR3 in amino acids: CASQRATSQNSPLHF. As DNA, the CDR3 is TGTGCCAGCCAGCGGGCCACTTCCCAAAATTCACCCCTCCACTTT. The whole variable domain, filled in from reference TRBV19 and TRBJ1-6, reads DGGITQSPKYLFRKEGQNVTLSCEQNLNHDAMYWYRQDPGQGLRLIYYSQIVNDFQKGDIAEGYSVSREKKESFPLTVTSAQKNPTAFYLCASQRATSQNSPLHFGNGTRLTVT.

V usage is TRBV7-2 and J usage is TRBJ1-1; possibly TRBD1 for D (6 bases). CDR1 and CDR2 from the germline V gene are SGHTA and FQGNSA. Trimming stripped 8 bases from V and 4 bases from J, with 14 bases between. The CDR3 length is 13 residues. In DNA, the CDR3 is TGTGCCAGCGCCCTAGGGGGAGTCACTGAAGCTTTCTTT. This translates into CASALGGVTEAFF. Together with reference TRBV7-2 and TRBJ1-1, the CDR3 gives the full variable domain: GAGVSQSPSNKVTEKGKDVELRCDPISGHTALYWYRQSLGQGLEFLIYFQGNSAPDKSGLPSDRFSAERTGGSVSTLTIQRTQQEDSAVYLCASALGGVTEAFFGQGTRLTVV.

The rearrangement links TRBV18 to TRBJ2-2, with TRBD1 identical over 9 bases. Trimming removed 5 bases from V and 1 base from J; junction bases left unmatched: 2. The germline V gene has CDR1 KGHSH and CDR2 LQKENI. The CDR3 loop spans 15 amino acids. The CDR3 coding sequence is TGTGCCAGCTCAAGGGACAGGGTGAACACCGGGGAGCTGTTTTTT. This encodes CASSRDRVNTGELFF. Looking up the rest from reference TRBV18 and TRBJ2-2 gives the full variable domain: NAGVMQNPRHLVRRRGQEARLRCSPMKGHSHVYWYRQLPEEGLKFMVYLQKENIIDESGMPKERFSAEFPKEGPSILRIQQVVRGDSAAYFCASSRDRVNTGELFFGEGSRLTVL.

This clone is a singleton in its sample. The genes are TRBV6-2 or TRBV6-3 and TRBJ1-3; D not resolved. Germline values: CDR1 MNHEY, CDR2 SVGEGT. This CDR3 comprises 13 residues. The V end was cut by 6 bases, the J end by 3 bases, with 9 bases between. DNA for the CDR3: TGTGCCAGCAGCCCTGCGGGTGGAAACACCATATATTTT. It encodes CASSPAGGNTIYF.

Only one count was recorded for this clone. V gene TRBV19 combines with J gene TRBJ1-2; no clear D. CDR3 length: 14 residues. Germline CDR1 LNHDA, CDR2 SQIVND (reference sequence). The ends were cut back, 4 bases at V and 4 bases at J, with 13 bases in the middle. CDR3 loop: CASSKEGEGYGYTF. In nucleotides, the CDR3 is TGTGCCAGTAGTAAGGAGGGCGAGGGCTATGGCTACACCTTC. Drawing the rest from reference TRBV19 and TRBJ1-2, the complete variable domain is DGGITQSPKYLFRKEGQNVTLSCEQNLNHDAMYWYRQDPGQGLRLIYYSQIVNDFQKGDIAEGYSVSREKKESFPLTVTSAQKNPTAFYLCASSKEGEGYGYTFGSGTRLTVV.

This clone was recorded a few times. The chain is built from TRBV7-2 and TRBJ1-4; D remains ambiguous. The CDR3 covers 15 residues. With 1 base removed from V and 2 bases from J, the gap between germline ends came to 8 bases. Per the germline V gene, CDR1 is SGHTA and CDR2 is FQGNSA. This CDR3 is CASSLGPSTNEKLFF. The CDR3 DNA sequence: TGTGCCAGCAGCTTAGGTCCTTCGACTAATGAAAAACTGTTTTTT.

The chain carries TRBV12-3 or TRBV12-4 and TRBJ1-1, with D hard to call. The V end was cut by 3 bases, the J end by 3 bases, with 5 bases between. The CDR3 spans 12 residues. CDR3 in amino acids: CASSFEYTEAFF. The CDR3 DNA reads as TGTGCCAGCAGTTTTGAGTACACTGAAGCTTTCTTT.

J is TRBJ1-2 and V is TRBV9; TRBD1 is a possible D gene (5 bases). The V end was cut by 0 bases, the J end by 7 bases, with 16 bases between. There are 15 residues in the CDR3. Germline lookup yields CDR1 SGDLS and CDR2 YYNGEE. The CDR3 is CASSVAPGAGGGYTF. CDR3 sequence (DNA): TGTGCCAGCAGCGTAGCCCCCGGGGCGGGGGGTGGCTACACCTTC. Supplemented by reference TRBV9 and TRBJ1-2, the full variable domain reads DSGVTQTPKHLITATGQRVTLRCSPRSGDLSVYWYQQSLDQGLQFLIQYYNGEERAKGNILERFSAQQFPDLHSELNLSSLELGDSALYFCASSVAPGAGGGYTFGSGTRLTVV.

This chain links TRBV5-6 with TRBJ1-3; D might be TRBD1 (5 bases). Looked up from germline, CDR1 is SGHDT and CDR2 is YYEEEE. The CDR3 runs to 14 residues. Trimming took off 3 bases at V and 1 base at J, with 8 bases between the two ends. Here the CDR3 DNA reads TGTGCCAGCAGCTCCAGGGAATCTGGAAACACCATATATTTT. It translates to CASSSRESGNTIYF.

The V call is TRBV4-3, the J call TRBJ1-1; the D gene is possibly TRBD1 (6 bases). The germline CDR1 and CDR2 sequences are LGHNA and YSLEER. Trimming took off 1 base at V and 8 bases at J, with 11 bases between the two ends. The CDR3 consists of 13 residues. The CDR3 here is CASSQGDIYEAFF. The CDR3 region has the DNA TGCGCCAGCAGCCAAGGGGACATATACGAAGCTTTCTTT.